A selection of T cell receptor beta chains follows, all from one sample in a study of control samples from healthy donors and cancer patients. Data came from immunoSEQ multiplex PCR; TCRdb stores just in-frame clones and leaves some out. The profile shows 63,000 or so clones, 89% of them singletons. The sample was PBMCs. These receptors originate from a man aged 55-75 years with colorectal cancer. Both conserved end residues are part of each CDR3. The D gene is left open where the match is weak. The size entry is marked missing in some rows and otherwise reads once, few, many or a size class.

abundance: NA; v_gene: TRBV18; j_gene: TRBJ2-3; d_gene: NA; CDR3nt: TGTGCCAGCTCTCCTCCGGCCTCCACAGATACGCAGTATTTT; CDR3aa: CASSPPASTDTQYF
abundance: NA; v_gene: TRBV5-5; j_gene: TRBJ2-3; d_gene: TRBD2; CDR3nt: TGTGCCAGCAGCTCCATACTGACTAGCGGGGTTAGCACAGATACGCAGTATTTT; CDR3aa: CASSSILTSGVSTDTQYF
abundance: NA; v_gene: TRBV7-9; j_gene: TRBJ2-1; d_gene: TRBD2; CDR3nt: TGTGCCAGCAGCTTAGTGCGGGAGGGGGAGTTCTTC; CDR3aa: CASSLVREGEFF
abundance: NA; v_gene: TRBV7-9; j_gene: TRBJ1-2; d_gene: NA; CDR3nt: TGTGCCAGCAGCCAACAAGTTGGCAGGAGCTATGGCTACACCTTC; CDR3aa: CASSQQVGRSYGYTF
abundance: NA; v_gene: TRBV7-7; j_gene: TRBJ2-5; d_gene: TRBD1; CDR3nt: TGTGCCAGCAGCTACACAGGGGGTGGGCAAGAGACCCAGTACTTC; CDR3aa: CASSYTGGGQETQYF
abundance: NA; v_gene: TRBV5-1; j_gene: TRBJ2-2; d_gene: NA; CDR3nt: TGCGCCAGCAGTCTCCCCAGGGGGGATACGAGGACCGGGGAGCTGTTTTTT; CDR3aa: CASSLPRGDTRTGELFF
abundance: NA; v_gene: TRBV6-1; j_gene: TRBJ2-3; d_gene: TRBD2; CDR3nt: TGTGCCAGCAGTGTTTTAGGGATAGCGGGAACAGATACGCAGTATTTT; CDR3aa: CASSVLGIAGTDTQYF
abundance: NA; v_gene: TRBV28; j_gene: TRBJ2-7; d_gene: TRBD1; CDR3nt: TGTGCCAGCAGTCCCACAGGGGAAGTCTCCTACGAGCAGTACTTC; CDR3aa: CASSPTGEVSYEQYF
abundance: NA; v_gene: TRBV7-8; j_gene: TRBJ1-2; d_gene: TRBD1; CDR3nt: TGTGCCAGCAGCTTAGGGACAGGGGTGTATGGCTACACCTTC; CDR3aa: CASSLGTGVYGYTF
abundance: NA; v_gene: TRBV6-2/TRBV6-3; j_gene: TRBJ2-1; d_gene: TRBD1; CDR3nt: TGTGCCAGCAGACCTGACAGGGGCCCCGTTCTCTCCTACAATGAGCAGTTCTTC; CDR3aa: CASRPDRGPVLSYNEQFF
abundance: NA; v_gene: TRBV7-8; j_gene: TRBJ1-2; d_gene: TRBD1; CDR3nt: TGTGCCAGCAGCTTGCAGGGGGCTTATGGCTACACCTTC; CDR3aa: CASSLQGAYGYTF
abundance: few; v_gene: TRBV11-3; j_gene: TRBJ2-7; d_gene: NA; CDR3nt: TGTGCCAGCAGCTTAGATTTCTCGAGCAGGGAGCAGTACTTC; CDR3aa: CASSLDFSSREQYF
abundance: NA; v_gene: TRBV6-6; j_gene: TRBJ1-2; d_gene: TRBD1; CDR3nt: TGTGCCAGCAGTTACACGACAGGGATCAATGGCTACACCTTC; CDR3aa: CASSYTTGINGYTF
abundance: NA; v_gene: TRBV7-2; j_gene: TRBJ1-4; d_gene: NA; CDR3nt: TGTGCCAGCAGCTTCCGAGGTTATTCAGATGAAAAACTGTTTTTT; CDR3aa: CASSFRGYSDEKLFF
abundance: NA; v_gene: TRBV18; j_gene: TRBJ2-3; d_gene: TRBD1; CDR3nt: TGTGCCAGCTCATCCAACAGGGGGTTAGGCACAGATACGCAGTATTTT; CDR3aa: CASSSNRGLGTDTQYF
abundance: NA; v_gene: TRBV10-3; j_gene: TRBJ1-2; d_gene: NA; CDR3nt: TGTGCCATCAGTGAGTCGATAACGGCTAAACTTTATGGCTACACCTTC; CDR3aa: CAISESITAKLYGYTF
abundance: NA; v_gene: TRBV28; j_gene: TRBJ2-2; d_gene: TRBD1; CDR3nt: TGTGCCAGCGGACGACAGGGGGTCCCTTCCGGGGAGCTGTTTTTT; CDR3aa: CASGRQGVPSGELFF
abundance: NA; v_gene: TRBV10-2; j_gene: TRBJ2-3; d_gene: NA; CDR3nt: TGCGCCAGCACAAACACAGATACGCAGTATTTT; CDR3aa: CASTNTDTQYF
abundance: few; v_gene: TRBV2; j_gene: TRBJ1-2; d_gene: TRBD1; CDR3nt: TGTGCCAGCAGGACAGGGGTTGGTGGCTACACCTTC; CDR3aa: CASRTGVGGYTF
abundance: NA; v_gene: TRBV11-3; j_gene: TRBJ2-5; d_gene: TRBD2; CDR3nt: TGTGCCAGCAGCGTGGGTAGTGGGGGGGTAATTCAAGAGACCCAGTACTTC; CDR3aa: CASSVGSGGVIQETQYF
abundance: NA; v_gene: TRBV4-2; j_gene: TRBJ2-3; d_gene: NA; CDR3nt: TGTGCCAGCAGCCAGACTACAGTCCGTGGCACAGATACGCAGTATTTT; CDR3aa: CASSQTTVRGTDTQYF
abundance: NA; v_gene: TRBV19; j_gene: TRBJ2-1; d_gene: TRBD1; CDR3nt: TGTGCCAGTAGTAACACAGACAGGGGGCGAGGCAATGAGCAGTTCTTC; CDR3aa: CASSNTDRGRGNEQFF
abundance: NA; v_gene: TRBV4-1; j_gene: TRBJ2-7; d_gene: TRBD1; CDR3nt: TGCGCCAGCAGCCGGGTGGACAGGGACGACGAGCAGTACTTC; CDR3aa: CASSRVDRDDEQYF
abundance: NA; v_gene: TRBV15; j_gene: TRBJ2-7; d_gene: NA; CDR3nt: TGTGCCACCAGCAGAGGGGGAGGCTCTTTGTACGAGCAGTACTTC; CDR3aa: CATSRGGGSLYEQYF
abundance: NA; v_gene: TRBV18; j_gene: TRBJ2-1; d_gene: NA; CDR3nt: TGTGTCAGCTCACCACCCAACAGGAATGAGCAGTTCTTC; CDR3aa: CVSSPPNRNEQFF
abundance: NA; v_gene: TRBV25-1; j_gene: TRBJ1-6; d_gene: NA; CDR3nt: TGTGCCAGCAGTGGGGGGGCTTATAATTCACCCCTCCACTTT; CDR3aa: CASSGGAYNSPLHF
abundance: NA; v_gene: TRBV2; j_gene: TRBJ1-1; d_gene: NA; CDR3nt: TGTGCCAGCAGTGATAGGCCGATTGGGACGGTATACACTGAAGCTTTCTTT; CDR3aa: CASSDRPIGTVYTEAFF